A single sample gave rise to the 32 T cell receptor beta chains below, sequenced in a study of T-cell reconstitution after alpha-beta-depleted transplantation in children. Researchers prepared the TCRbeta library using unique molecular identifiers, the study reports. TCRdb reprocessed the PCR reads with MiXCR, giving one entry per CDR3 protein. The sample lists over 450,000 distinct CDR3 sequences, 10% to 13% occurring once. The sequences come from PBMCs, collected before TCRalphabeta/CD19-depleted stem cell transplant. The origin of the receptors is a child aged 2 to 10 with inherited bone marrow failure, due to receive a stem cell transplant.

This clonotype was recorded a few times. The rearrangement uses TRBV27 and TRBJ2-2; D may be TRBD1 or TRBD2 (6 bases each). Germline V lookup: CDR1 MNHEY, CDR2 SMNVEV (reference sequence). This CDR3 has 15 residues. V shed 4 bases and J shed 7 bases, with 16 bases lying between them. The CDR3 here is CASSSAGHTLGELFF. The CDR3 DNA reads as TGTGCCAGCAGTTCCGCGGGACATACACTCGGGGAGCTGTTTTTT.

CDR3 amino acids: CSARTRDKMRPNYGYTF. The CDR3 DNA sequence: TGCAGTGCCAGGACCCGGGACAAGATGCGTCCTAACTATGGCTACACCTTC. The chain carries TRBV20-1 and TRBJ1-2; D possibly corresponds to TRBD1 (6 bases). CDR1 is DFQATT and CDR2 is SNEGSKA in the germline V gene (reference sequence). The CDR3 runs 17 residues. V lost 6 bases to trimming and J lost 0 bases, with 23 bases between them.

This clonotype was found many times. The gene calls are TRBV27 and TRBJ2-7; no definite D call. Germline-derived CDR1 and CDR2 are MNHEY and SMNVEV (reference sequence). CDR3 size: 13 residues. V was cut by 6 bases and J by 0 bases, with 9 bases left in between. DNA for the CDR3: TGTGCCAGCAGGGGCCTCATCTCCTACGAGCAGTACTTC. Translated, it gives CASRGLISYEQYF.

There are many counts of this clonotype. The rearrangement joins TRBV20-1 to TRBJ1-3; TRBD1 agrees at 7 bases. The trim removed 5 bases at V and 2 bases at J, leaving 3 bases unmatched. Germline V gene sequence: CDR1 DFQATT, CDR2 SNEGSKA (reference sequence). This CDR3 spans 13 amino acids. CDR3 residues: CSALQGTGNTIYF. The DNA of the CDR3 is TGCAGTGCTCTACAGGGGACTGGAAACACCATATATTTT.

This clonotype has a count of ten or more. The chain links TRBV7-9 to TRBJ1-1, with D unresolved. V was pared by 8 bases and J by 3 bases, with 16 bases between. Germline V CDR1 and CDR2: SEHNR, FQNEAQ (reference sequence). The CDR3 is made up of 14 amino acids. For the CDR3, the DNA is TGTGCCAGCGGCGTCGGGATAGGAGACACTGAAGCTTTCTTT. This codes for CASGVGIGDTEAFF.

This clonotype was counted between two and nine times. CDR3 in amino acids: CASSPGGANTEAFF. The CDR3 region has the DNA TGTGCCAGTAGTCCCGGGGGGGCGAACACTGAAGCTTTCTTT. The V call is TRBV19, the J call TRBJ1-1; tentative D call: TRBD1 (6 bases). This CDR3 is built from 14 residues. V lost 5 bases to trimming and J lost 1 base, with 11 bases between them. CDR1 LNHDA and CDR2 SQIVND come from the germline V gene (reference sequence).

This clonotype was seen a handful of times. This chain connects TRBV27 to TRBJ1-3; 7 nucleotides agree with TRBD1. With V trimmed by 0 bases and J by 1 base, 12 bases remained unmatched. Germline-derived CDR1 and CDR2 are MNHEY and SMNVEV (reference sequence). The CDR3 runs 19 residues. The DNA for the CDR3 is TGTGCCAGCAGTTTATCGTTTCTGGGACAGCCTGAGTCTGGAAACACCATATATTTT. Amino acid sequence: CASSLSFLGQPESGNTIYF.

This clonotype came up many times. In DNA form, the CDR3 reads TGTGCCAGCAGCTCCCGGGTAAACACCGGGGAGCTGTTTTTT. The encoded protein is CASSSRVNTGELFF. The V and J genes are TRBV11-2 and TRBJ2-2, with D uncertain. Trimming left V 4 bases short and J 2 bases short, with 8 bases between. The CDR3 runs 14 residues. Germline loops: CDR1 SGHAT, CDR2 FQNNGV.

The chain joins TRBV12-3 or TRBV12-4 to TRBJ2-5; possible D gene TRBD1, 5 bases. The V and J ends lost 2 bases and 3 bases respectively, with 10 bases between them. This CDR3 is built from 14 residues. The CDR3 spells CASSLPGSEETQYF. For the CDR3, the DNA is TGTGCCAGCAGTTTACCAGGGTCGGAAGAGACCCAGTACTTC.

This clonotype was seen repeatedly, ten times or more. This chain joins TRBV11-2 and TRBJ2-1, with 12 bases matching TRBD2. V lost 2 bases to trimming and J lost 8 bases; unmatched junction nucleotides: 10. Per germline, CDR1 SGHAT and CDR2 FQNNGV. The CDR3 contains 17 residues. This CDR3 is CASSLRASGRVNHEQFF. CDR3 DNA sequence: TGTGCCAGCAGCTTAAGGGCTAGCGGGAGGGTCAATCATGAGCAGTTCTTC.

This sequence joins TRBV19 and TRBJ2-1; the match to TRBD2 covers 8 bases. Germline lookup yields CDR1 LNHDA and CDR2 SQIVND (reference sequence). There are 15 residues in the CDR3. After removal of 10 bases from V and 4 bases from J, the junction contained 12 bases not matched to a gene. CDR3 nucleotide sequence: TGTGCCACCGCACCAGGGACTAGGGGTTACAATGAGCAGTTCTTC. Translated: CATAPGTRGYNEQFF.

This clonotype was counted ten times or more. The J gene is TRBJ2-1, the V gene TRBV9; weak D call: TRBD2 (5 bases). The V end was cut by 4 bases, the J end by 9 bases, with 11 bases between. This CDR3 contains 12 residues. Germline values: CDR1 SGDLS, CDR2 YYNGEE. CDR3 loop: CASSNPSSEQFF. CDR3 bases: TGTGCCAGCAGCAACCCTAGCTCTGAGCAGTTCTTC.

This clonotype was counted a few times. This chain's CDR3 is CASTLGTGASYEQYF. The CDR3 nucleotides are TGTGCCAGCACCCTCGGGACAGGGGCCTCCTACGAGCAGTACTTC. The rearrangement uses TRBV6-1 and TRBJ2-7, with 10 bases fitting TRBD1. Trimming removed 7 bases from V and 0 bases from J; junction bases left unmatched: 6. CDR3 length: 15 amino acids. Germline CDR1 MNHNS, CDR2 SASEGT.

This clonotype has at least ten counts. The chain combines TRBV28 with TRBJ2-7, with D tentatively TRBD1 (5 bases). Trimming removed 4 bases at V and 6 bases at J, with 7 bases between. The CDR3 has 11 residues. Germline V lookup: CDR1 MDHEN, CDR2 SYDVKM. CDR3 sequence reads: CASSSGPEQYF. DNA of the CDR3: TGTGCCAGCAGTTCAGGGCCCGAGCAGTACTTC.

This clonotype was seen at least ten times. The V call is TRBV3-1, the J call TRBJ2-2; D remains ambiguous. Per the germline V gene, CDR1 is LGHDT and CDR2 is YNNKEL (reference sequence). The CDR3 is 13 residues long. The V and J ends lost 1 base and 3 bases respectively, with 3 bases between them. CDR3 loop: CASSQGYTGELFF. CDR3 bases: TGTGCCAGCAGCCAAGGTTACACCGGGGAGCTGTTTTTT.

In this sample, this clonotype turned up many times. DNA for the CDR3: TGTGCCAGCAGCTCCGCAGGTCCGAATGAAAAACTGTTTTTT. It encodes CASSSAGPNEKLFF. The rearrangement joins TRBV5-6 to TRBJ1-4; D gene uncertain. Trimming stripped 3 bases from V and 5 bases from J, with 11 bases between. The CDR3 runs 14 residues. Germline V CDR1 and CDR2: SGHDT, YYEEEE.

In this sample, this clonotype turned up a few times. The V and J genes are TRBV7-2 and TRBJ2-4, with 8 bases aligning to TRBD1. The CDR3 runs to 14 residues. After removal of 2 bases from V and 8 bases from J, the junction contained 5 bases not matched to a gene. CDR1 is SGHTA, CDR2 FQGNSA, per germline. The CDR3 DNA reads TGTGCCAGCAGCTTATTTGCGACAGGGGACATTCAGTACTTC. Its translation: CASSLFATGDIQYF.

The chain couples TRBV4-2 to TRBJ2-1; 8 nucleotides agree with TRBD2. The CDR3 length is 14 residues. CDR1 and CDR2 (germline): LGHNA, YNFKEQ. V was pared by 3 bases and J by 5 bases, with 3 bases of the junction left unmatched. The CDR3 nucleotides read TGTGCCAGCAGCCATTCCGGGGGGGACAATGAGCAGTTCTTC. Its translation: CASSHSGGDNEQFF.

Many counts were recorded for this clonotype. The gene calls are TRBV5-1 and TRBJ2-1; no clear D. Deletions cut 3 bases from V and 0 bases from J, with 10 bases between. The CDR3 loop spans 15 amino acids. The germline gives CDR1 SGHRS, CDR2 YFSETQ. As DNA, the CDR3 is TGCGCCAGCAGCTCAAACAGAGTCTCCTACAATGAGCAGTTCTTC. This gives the protein CASSSNRVSYNEQFF.

The chain recombines TRBV28 with TRBJ2-1, with TRBD2 matching 10 bases. Germline CDR1 reads MDHEN; CDR2 reads SYDVKM. The CDR3 consists of 19 residues. The trim removed 5 bases at V and 3 bases at J, leaving 16 bases unmatched. The CDR3 DNA follows: TGTGCCAGCAGTCCCCAGGGCCCTAGCGGGAGTAGGGGCTACAATGAGCAGTTCTTC. This sequence encodes CASSPQGPSGSRGYNEQFF.

This clonotype was detected ten times or more. This rearrangement joins TRBV28 to TRBJ2-3, with 9 bases lining up with TRBD1. V gave up 4 bases and J gave up 5 bases; unmatched junction bases: 7. CDR3 length equals 15 residues. Germline CDR1 reads MDHEN; CDR2 reads SYDVKM. CDR3 loop: CASSSRDRDQDTQYF. The CDR3 bases are TGTGCCAGCAGTTCCCGGGACAGGGATCAAGATACGCAGTATTTT.

This clonotype was seen at least ten times. V is TRBV6-5 and J is TRBJ2-7; the D gene could be TRBD1 or TRBD2 (5 bases each). The CDR3 is 14 amino acids. The germline V gene encodes CDR1 MNHEY and CDR2 SVGAGI. The germline V and J ends were trimmed by 2 bases and 3 bases, with 11 bases remaining between them. The CDR3 DNA follows: TGTGCCAGCAGTTACCGGGGACCGAACTACGAGCAGTACTTC. Translated: CASSYRGPNYEQYF.

V is TRBV6-2 or TRBV6-3 and J is TRBJ1-5; D ambiguous. Trimming shortened V by 4 bases and J by 3 bases, and 13 bases separated the two germline ends. Germline V gene data show CDR1 as MNHEY and CDR2 as SVGEGT. The CDR3 runs to 15 residues. DNA for the CDR3: TGTGCCAGCAGTTGTCCGGGTCCCAACAATCAGCCCCAGCATTTT. Amino acid sequence: CASSCPGPNNQPQHF.

This clonotype was seen repeatedly, ten times or more. CDR3 in amino acids: CASSPWGTSSYEQYF. In nucleotides, the CDR3 is TGTGCCAGCAGCCCATGGGGGACGAGCTCCTACGAGCAGTACTTC. The genes are TRBV3-1 and TRBJ2-7; possibly TRBD1 or TRBD2 for D (5 bases each). Germline V gives CDR1 LGHDT, CDR2 YNNKEL (reference sequence). This CDR3 is 15 amino acids long. Deletions cut 4 bases from V and 0 bases from J, with 13 bases between.

In its sample, this clonotype was seen many times. Here the CDR3 DNA reads TGTGCCAGCAGCTTTGGGCTCCCTAGTGACGGGGAGCTGTTTTTT. Encoded protein: CASSFGLPSDGELFF. The chain employs TRBV12-1 and TRBJ2-2; TRBD1 is the table's D call and was not checked against the DNA. TRBV12-1 corresponds to a pseudogene. The CDR3 runs to 15 residues.

This clonotype was detected a few times. The chain joins TRBV3-1 to TRBJ2-1, with D possibly called TRBD1 or TRBD2 (5 bases each). Germline CDR1 and CDR2: LGHDT and YNNKEL (reference sequence). There are 16 residues in the CDR3. Trimming shortened V by 2 bases and J by 1 base, and 12 bases separated the two germline ends. The CDR3 loop reads CASSQTRGGSYNEQFF. CDR3 nucleotides: TGTGCCAGCAGCCAAACGAGGGGCGGGTCCTACAATGAGCAGTTCTTC.

This clonotype was seen ten or more times. The DNA of the CDR3 is TGTGCCACAGGGCAACAGGGAGAGTATGAGCAGTTCTTC. This gives the protein CATGQQGEYEQFF. This chain links TRBV10-3 with TRBJ2-1; possibly TRBD1 for D (6 bases). Trimming left V 10 bases short and J 8 bases short, with 18 bases between. Per the germline V gene, CDR1 is ENHRY and CDR2 is SYGVKD. This CDR3 is built from 13 residues.

This clonotype was picked up many times. The chain joins TRBV20-1 to TRBJ2-7; 11 nucleotides line up with TRBD2. The V gene end was trimmed by 5 bases and the J gene end by 2 bases; junction bases not matched to a gene: 5. Per the germline V gene, CDR1 is DFQATT and CDR2 is SNEGSKA (reference sequence). The CDR3 loop spans 14 amino acids. For the CDR3, the DNA is TGCAGTGCTTCAATAGCGGGAGGGCCCTACGAGCAGTACTTC. Its protein product is CSASIAGGPYEQYF.

This clonotype was seen ten or more times. The J gene is TRBJ1-1, the V gene TRBV7-2; 7 bases fit TRBD1. V dropped 5 bases and J dropped 4; count of bases not matched to a gene: 7. The CDR3 totals 14 residues. The germline V gene encodes CDR1 SGHTA and CDR2 FQGNSA. The CDR3 protein is CASSQRQGITEAFF. CDR3 sequence (DNA): TGTGCCAGCAGCCAACGACAGGGCATCACTGAAGCTTTCTTT.

The chain recombines TRBV7-9 with TRBJ2-6; D could derive from TRBD1 or TRBD2 (5 bases each). CDR3 length: 15 amino acids. V gave up 4 bases and J gave up 2 bases, with 9 bases separating them. CDR1 and CDR2 from the germline V gene are SEHNR and FQNEAQ (reference sequence). The CDR3 reads CASSSLGAGANVLTF. The CDR3, as DNA: TGTGCCAGCAGCTCCCTGGGGGCTGGGGCCAACGTCCTGACTTTC.

This clonotype turned up a few times. The rearrangement uses TRBV12-3 or TRBV12-4 and TRBJ2-1; D might be TRBD2 (6 bases). CDR3 size: 16 residues. The V end was cut by 6 bases, the J end by 0 bases, with 15 bases between. CDR3 sequence: CASSPGPGGSYNEQFF. In nucleotides, the CDR3 is TGTGCCAGCAGCCCAGGTCCCGGGGGCTCCTACAATGAGCAGTTCTTC.

The table lists this clonotype with many counts. This chain joins TRBV5-1 and TRBJ2-5; TRBD2 agrees at 10 bases. The CDR3 has 14 residues. With 1 base clipped from V and 5 bases from J, the junction kept 2 bases outside the gene matches. In germline, CDR1 is SGHRS, CDR2 YFSETQ. The CDR3 DNA reads TGCGCCAGCAGCTTGACTAGCGGGACGGAGACCCAGTACTTC. It is translated as CASSLTSGTETQYF.